This TCR beta chain was documented in a study of PD-1 blockade in classical Hodgkin lymphoma. Study-wide results and limits: Complete responders' diversity at baseline resembled that of newly diagnosed patients.

TCRdb's table, derived via immunoSEQ multiplex PCR, lists solely in-frame clones and lacks some. The table records 9,500 to 12,000 clones, about 85% of them present only once. Points on this clone: What it binds is unknown.

Time point noted: cycle 4 day 1 (C4D1), after 6 weeks of nivolumab. Every one of the patients relapsed after autologous stem cell transplantation (brentuximab vedotin exposure was variable). The investigators isolated CD8+ T cells from thawed PBMCs using magnetic negative selection. Trimming pared 6 bases from V and 0 bases from J, leaving 10 bases between. Germline assignment: CDR1 MNHNS and CDR2 SASEGT. This CDR3 contains 14 residues. The TCR comes from a human donor with classical Hodgkin lymphoma. The donor label of this sample is uncertain. This sequence joins TRBV6-1 and TRBJ2-3; D ambiguous. Sample: CD8+ T cells from blood, taken before the fourth cycle of nivolumab. The CDR3: CASSSFASTDTQYF. The CDR3 bases are TGTGCCAGCAGCTCGTTTGCTAGCACAGATACGCAGTATTTT.